This TCR beta chain was profiled in a study of shared T cell receptors in the human thymus. Sequencing used immunoSEQ multiplex PCR; TCRdb keeps in-frame clones, though not all of them. The sample includes a few hundred thousand clones, approximately 95% of them seen just once. CDR1 is PRHDT and CDR2 is FYEKMQ in the germline V gene (reference sequence). V shed 5 bases, J shed 4 bases, and the junction held 11 bases outside the gene matches. This CDR3 comprises 17 residues. The sample taken for sequencing was thymocytes. The clonotype comes from a human donor. V is TRBV13 and J is TRBJ2-2, with 9 bases aligning to TRBD2. The CDR3 is CASSLEGLAGSTGELFF. In nucleotides, the CDR3 is TGTGCCAGCAGCCTAGAGGGGCTAGCGGGGAGCACCGGGGAGCTGTTTTTT.